This TCR beta chain was sequenced during a study of blood T cell repertoires in COVID-19 (dated by TCRdb to 2020 to 2022). Looking at the study overall: Collaborator samples came from the United States, Italy and Spain and covered acute and convalescent phases of COVID-19. The material from the prospective study consisted of cDNA or gDNA derived from T cells, B-cell-depleted T cells, or PBMCs. The dataset comprised deeply sampled blood TCRbeta repertoires from subjects exposed to, actively infected with, or recovered from COVID-19. The repertoires were released in a freely available public database intended as a resource for research on the immune response to SARS-CoV-2. The samples were drawn from the first 160 participants of the ongoing ImmuneRACE study and from 1,200 or so subjects provided by 6 global collaborators. The sample metadata nearly always contained a de-identified subject ID, COVID-19 status, age in years and sex. Where available, HLA class I and class II types were taken from metadata supplied by the sample provider and were not determined by assay-based typing.

Deletion took 6 bases off V and 7 bases off J, with a span of 6 bases between the germline ends. Based on the germline V gene, the CDR1 and CDR2 sequences are MDHEN and SYDVKM. The CDR3 has 11 amino acids, counting the end cysteine and phenylalanine. Of the read, only the CDR3 DNA is kept; its 33 bases are in frame from base 1. General findings and caveats noted by the study authors: The amount of clinical and demographic metadata varied by source and participant and was provided uncurated.

Collaborating institutions collected whole blood in K2EDTA tubes following their own protocols. Collaborator samples were shipped for TCRbeta analysis as frozen whole blood, isolated PBMCs, or DNA extracted from either sample type. The immunoSEQ Assay, a bias-controlled multiplex PCR, was used to amplify TCRbeta CDR3 regions from genomic DNA. Regarding the original processing steps: The number of nucleated cells in each sample was estimated by amplification of reference gene primers within the assay. Sequence reads were collapsed and filtered to measure the absolute abundance of every unique TCRbeta CDR3 rearrangement. Productive Simpson clonality was computed per sample as the square root of Simpson's diversity index over productive rearrangements. TCRdb mirrors the immuneACCESS table, restricted to in-frame sequences. Some clones are absent from its copies; in checked studies, under half trace to an unresolved V gene, and the reason for the others is unknown. The DNA was the basis for D and trimming; V, J and clone size are from that table. The sample table lists fewer than 250,000 clones, around 82% of them with a count of one. The ten biggest clones cover about 4.4% of the sample.

As regards this clone: It has no known antigen specificity. No clone much larger than this one lies a single base away; base qualities are absent.

Sequencing used peripheral blood. The receptor comes from a woman in her 70s with acute or convalescent COVID-19. This chain joins TRBV28 to TRBJ1-4, with the D segment identity uncertain. The nucleotide sequence is TGTGCCAGCAGGACACTTGAAAAACTGTTTTTT. The encoded protein is CASRTLEKLFF.